The TCR beta chain under discussion was sequenced for a study of shared clonotypes between healthy human individuals. About this clone itself: Antigen unknown.

Germline-derived CDR1 and CDR2 are MNHEY and SMNVEV (reference sequence). The length of the CDR3 is 14 residues. Samples underwent the assay at deep level. What was sequenced on ten immunoSEQ deep assay plates was unsorted PBMC DNA. Per the authors' pipeline: Junction-only immunoSEQ data arrived without quality scores, meaning filtering differed. The data were produced by immunoSEQ multiplex PCR, yet TCRdb's version contains in-frame clones alone and is incomplete. V, J and clone size are taken as reported in that table, and D and trimming were inferred from the DNA itself. The sample lists fewer than 550,000 clones, about 79% occurring once. Regarding the study as a whole: The represented genetic and exposure-history diversity was limited by the small number of donors.

The chain joins TRBV27 to TRBJ2-5; D is perhaps TRBD1 or TRBD2 (7 bases each). The last part of the DNA fits TRBJ2-7 better; the J call may be wrong. The clonotype originates from a woman aged 40 to 50 in good health. Some clones in this sample may be carry-over from other donors' samples. Material for sequencing was PBMCs. This chain's CDR3 is CASSWEGANYEQYF. The CDR3 DNA reads as TGTGCCAGCAGTTGGGAGGGGGCGAACTACGAGCAGTACTTC.